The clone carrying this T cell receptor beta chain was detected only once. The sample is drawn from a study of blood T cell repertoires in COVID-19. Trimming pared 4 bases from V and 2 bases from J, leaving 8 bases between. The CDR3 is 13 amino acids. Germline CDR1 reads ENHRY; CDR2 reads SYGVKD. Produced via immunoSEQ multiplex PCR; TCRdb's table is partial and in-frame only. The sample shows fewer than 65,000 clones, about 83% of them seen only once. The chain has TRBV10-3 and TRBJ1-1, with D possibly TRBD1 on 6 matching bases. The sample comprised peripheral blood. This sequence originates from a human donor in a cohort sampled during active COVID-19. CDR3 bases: TGTGCCATCAGTGGGGGACAAAACACTGAAGCTTTCTTT. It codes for CAISGGQNTEAFF.